This paragraph covers one TCR beta chain sequence. Its antigen is still unknown. Mismatch with germline at one junction end may stem from a read error. The donors were roughly 40 Caucasian individuals from Russia, aged roughly 6 to 90 years, who were systemically healthy. Each donor gave approximately 9.3 milliliters of peripheral blood, collected into EDTA-treated Vacutainer tubes. Ficoll-Paque density-gradient centrifugation was used to isolate PBMCs, with at least 7 million per sample. Trizol reagent was used to extract total RNA from PBMCs, with at least 5 micrograms per sample. Naive CD45RAhigh/CD27high T cell percentages were measured by flow cytometry on a PBMC aliquot from every donor. The source of the sample is a study of blood T cells in healthy people across ages (dated by TCRdb to between 2015 and 2017). Some background on the complete study: In model experiments, template switching captured about one uniquely barcoded TCR beta cDNA molecule for every two T cells. The donors were split into four age groups: young (average around 15 years), middle-aged (about 40), aged (approximately 60) and long-lived (roughly 86). For two donors (one aged 18 to 30 and one aged 80 or older), the study analyzed two additional independent replicas of 1 million unique cDNA reads from the same blood draw. Using deep sequencing normalized with unique cDNA molecular identifiers, the study measured how TCR beta repertoire diversity changes with age. To avoid experimental bias, donors of different ages were spread randomly across the sequencing lanes.

General conclusions and limits of the study: As age increased, observed TCR beta diversity per million T cells dropped in a roughly linear way, and a significant reduction was already evident by age around 41. Total diversity estimates from one million sequenced T cells were considered lower bounds and underestimates. Bulk unsorted PBMC profiling prevented conclusive comparison of naive and antigen-experienced compartments. The CMV infection status of donors was not known, potentially confounding age-related changes in expanded clonotypes. A strong correlation was found between observed TCR beta diversity and the percentage of naive T cells measured by flow cytometry. The long-lived group showed more naive CD4+ T cells, fewer expanded clones and increased TCR diversity than the aged group, suggesting age selection.

Preparation of the library involved 5' RACE. TCRdb shows the sequencer as Illumina HiSeq 2500. A second about 7 to 12 cycle PCR used a sample-barcoded 5' primer and a J-beta primer mix. A template-switch 5' adaptor carrying 12 random nucleotides introduced a unique molecular identifier onto each TCR beta cDNA molecule. Each sample yielded at least 3 million CDR3-containing paired-end reads. The Mint cDNA synthesis kit, primed by a TRBC-specific oligonucleotide, was used to synthesize first-strand cDNA from all RNA. All cDNA was treated with uracil-DNA glycosylase and then went through a first 18-cycle PCR with the universal primers M1SS and BC2_uni_R. Turning to the authors' computational methods: Each sample was normalized by randomly selecting 1 million high-quality reads, each carrying a distinct molecular identifier. Instead of being binned into consensus sequences, reads with shared molecular identifiers were discarded. MiTCR, run with a Q25 quality threshold and the strictest error-elimination algorithm, handled CDR3 identification, clonotype clustering and error correction. A nonparametric unseen species model using Euler transformation provided a lower-bound estimate of total TCR beta diversity. TCRdb applied fastp at Q25 and MiXCR to the public reads, then kept only in-frame beta chains. Rows merge per CDR3 protein into single entries with the most common DNA and genes. Clone size and V and J calls follow TCRdb, not the original study. The sample table records 1 million or so distinct CDR3 sequences; around 45% of these occur just once. Under 20% of the sample rests with the top ten.

The sample consisted of blood. The clonotype comes from a woman aged 60-75 years in good health.

CDR3 region: CASSQGGISYERYF. The sequenced DNA is TGTGCCAGCAGTCAGGGGGGCATATCCTACGAGCGGTACTTC. The sequence is built from TRBV28 and TRBJ2-7; the best D guess is TRBD1, with 7 bases matching. CDR1 and CDR2 are read off the germline V gene as MDHEN and SYDVKM. Measured from the cysteine to the phenylalanine, the CDR3 is 14 residues long. Just CDR3 DNA is preserved here, 42 bases in frame from base 1. With the portions outside the CDR3 filled from the reference TRBV28 and TRBJ2-7 genes, the complete variable region becomes DVKVTQSSRYLVKRTGEKVFLECVQDMDHENMFWYRQDPGLGLRLIYFSYDVKMKEKGDIPEGYSVSREKKERFSLILESASTNQTSMYLCASSQGGISYERYFGPGTRLTVT.